This TCR beta chain was identified during a study of cytomegalovirus exposure and HLA in healthy donors. Study-wide background: One earlier analysis, a look at 150 million to 200 million T cells, found around 110 million unique TCR beta sequences.

In this sample, this clone turned up a few times. Its antigen is unknown. Findings and limits, study-wide: In a later analysis, TCR beta V- and J-gene trimming was associated with a missense DCLRE1C variant.

Vbeta (60) and Jbeta (13) primers were used in the PCR. Original methodology: Unique TCR beta chains totaled roughly 80 million in a later count, with roughly 11 million of them shared. Method: immunoSEQ multiplex PCR; TCRdb's copy keeps in-frame clones and lacks some. Clone size and the V and J calls come from that table; the DNA yielded D and trimming. This table has 150,000 to 200,000 clones, roughly 12% appearing once. This receptor was identified in a man between 50 and 59 years old in good health and CMV-seropositive. The material sequenced was PBMCs.

The CDR3 loop reads CASSHPARGSGETQYF. DNA for the CDR3: TGTGCCAGCAGTCACCCCGCTCGGGGATCGGGAGAGACCCAGTACTTC. This chain connects TRBV5-8 to TRBJ2-5; tentatively, D is TRBD2 (5 bases). There are 16 residues in the CDR3. The germline V gene encodes CDR1 SGHTS and CDR2 YDEGEE. V lost 5 bases, J lost 4 bases, and 21 bases lay in between.